The sequence of this TCR beta chain was determined in a study of T cell changes during pregnancy in multiple sclerosis. Produced via immunoSEQ multiplex PCR; TCRdb's table is partial and in-frame only. The data show some 37,000 clones, 91% seen once. This material consisted of CD8+ T cells from peripheral blood mononuclear cells, taken after pregnancy. This receptor was obtained from a female donor with multiple sclerosis, enrolled in a pregnancy study.

The CDR3 bases are TGTGCCAGCAGTCCCGGACAGGGGGCGCGATCACCCCTCCACTTT. It specifies CASSPGQGARSPLHF. The chain combines TRBV27 with TRBJ1-6; TRBD1 matches at 11 bases. Germline trimming cut 5 bases from V and 10 bases from J; bases unmatched to any gene: 7. CDR3 length: 15 residues. Per the germline V gene, CDR1 is MNHEY and CDR2 is SMNVEV (reference sequence).